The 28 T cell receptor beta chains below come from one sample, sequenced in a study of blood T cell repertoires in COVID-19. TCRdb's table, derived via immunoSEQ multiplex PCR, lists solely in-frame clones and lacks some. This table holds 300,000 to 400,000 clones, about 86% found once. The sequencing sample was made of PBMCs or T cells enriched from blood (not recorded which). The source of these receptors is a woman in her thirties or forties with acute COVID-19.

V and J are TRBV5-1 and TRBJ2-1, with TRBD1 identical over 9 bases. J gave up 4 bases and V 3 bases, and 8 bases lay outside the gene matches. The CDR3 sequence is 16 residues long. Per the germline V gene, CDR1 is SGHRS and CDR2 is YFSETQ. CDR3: CASSSAGTGSYNEQFF. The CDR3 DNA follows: TGCGCCAGCAGCTCCGCCGGGACAGGGAGTTACAATGAGCAGTTCTTC. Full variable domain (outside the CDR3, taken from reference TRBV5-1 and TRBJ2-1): KAGVTQTPRYLIKTRGQQVTLSCSPISGHRSVSWYQQTPGQGLQFLFEYFSETQRNKGNFPGRFSGRQFSNSRSEMNVSTLELGDSALYLCASSSAGTGSYNEQFFGPGTRLTVL.

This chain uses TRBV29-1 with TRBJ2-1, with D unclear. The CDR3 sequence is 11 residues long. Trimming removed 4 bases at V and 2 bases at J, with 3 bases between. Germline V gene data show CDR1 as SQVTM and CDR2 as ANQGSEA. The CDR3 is CSVGAYNEQFF. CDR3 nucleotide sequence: TGCAGCGTTGGCGCCTACAATGAGCAGTTCTTC.

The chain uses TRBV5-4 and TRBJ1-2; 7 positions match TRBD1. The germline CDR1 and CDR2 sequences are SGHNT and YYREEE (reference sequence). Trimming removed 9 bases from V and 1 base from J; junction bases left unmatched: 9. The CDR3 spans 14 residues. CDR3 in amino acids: CATQQDRVNYGYTF. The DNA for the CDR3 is TGTGCCACCCAACAAGACAGGGTTAACTATGGCTACACCTTC.

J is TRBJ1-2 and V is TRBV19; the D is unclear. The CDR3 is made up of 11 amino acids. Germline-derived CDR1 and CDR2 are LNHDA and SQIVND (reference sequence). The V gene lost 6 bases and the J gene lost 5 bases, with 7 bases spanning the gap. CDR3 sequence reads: CASSNAYGYTF. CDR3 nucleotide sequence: TGTGCCAGTAGCAATGCGTATGGCTACACCTTC.

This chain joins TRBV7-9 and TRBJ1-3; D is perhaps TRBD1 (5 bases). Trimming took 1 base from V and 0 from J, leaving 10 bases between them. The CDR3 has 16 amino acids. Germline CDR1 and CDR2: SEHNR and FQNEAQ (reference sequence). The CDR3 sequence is CASSLVQGISGNTIYF. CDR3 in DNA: TGTGCCAGCAGCTTAGTTCAGGGAATCTCTGGAAACACCATATATTTT.

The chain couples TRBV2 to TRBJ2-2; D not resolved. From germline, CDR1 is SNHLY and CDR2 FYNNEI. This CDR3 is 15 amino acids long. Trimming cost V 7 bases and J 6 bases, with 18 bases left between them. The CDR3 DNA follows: TGTGCCAGCACGAGGAGCCCTCGGTTTTCCGGGGAGCTGTTTTTT. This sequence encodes CASTRSPRFSGELFF.

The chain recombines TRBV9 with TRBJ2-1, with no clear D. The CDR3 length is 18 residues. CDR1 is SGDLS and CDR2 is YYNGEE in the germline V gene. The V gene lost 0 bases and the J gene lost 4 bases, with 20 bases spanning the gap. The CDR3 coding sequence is TGTGCCAGCAGCGTAGGGTCGTTGTTCACCAACAATTACAATGAGCAGTTCTTC. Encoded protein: CASSVGSLFTNNYNEQFF.

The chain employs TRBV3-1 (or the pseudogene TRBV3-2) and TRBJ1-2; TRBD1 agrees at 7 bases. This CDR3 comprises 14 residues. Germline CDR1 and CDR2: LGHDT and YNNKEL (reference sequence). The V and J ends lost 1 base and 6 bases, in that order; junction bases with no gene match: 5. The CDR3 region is CASSQVRRGDGYTF. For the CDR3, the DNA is TGTGCCAGCAGCCAAGTTCGCAGGGGGGATGGCTACACCTTC.

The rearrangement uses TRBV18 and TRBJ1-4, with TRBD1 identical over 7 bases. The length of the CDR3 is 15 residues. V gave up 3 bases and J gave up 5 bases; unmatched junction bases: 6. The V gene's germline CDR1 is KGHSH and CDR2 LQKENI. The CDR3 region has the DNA TGTGCCAGCTCACCCCGGGACAGCGGAAATGAAAAACTGTTTTTT. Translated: CASSPRDSGNEKLFF.

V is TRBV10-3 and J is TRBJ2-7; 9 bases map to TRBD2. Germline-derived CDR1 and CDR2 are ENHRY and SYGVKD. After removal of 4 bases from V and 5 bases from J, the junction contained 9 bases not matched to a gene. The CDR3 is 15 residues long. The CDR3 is CAISVPGLAFHEQYF. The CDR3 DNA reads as TGTGCCATCAGTGTTCCCGGACTAGCGTTCCACGAGCAGTACTTC.

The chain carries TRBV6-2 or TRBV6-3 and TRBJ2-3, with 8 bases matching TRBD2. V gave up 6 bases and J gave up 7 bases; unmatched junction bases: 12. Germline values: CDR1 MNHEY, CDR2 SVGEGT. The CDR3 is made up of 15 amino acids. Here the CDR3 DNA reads TGTGCCAGCAGCCCTCGTGGGCGGGAGGCAAATACGCAGTATTTT. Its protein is CASSPRGREANTQYF.

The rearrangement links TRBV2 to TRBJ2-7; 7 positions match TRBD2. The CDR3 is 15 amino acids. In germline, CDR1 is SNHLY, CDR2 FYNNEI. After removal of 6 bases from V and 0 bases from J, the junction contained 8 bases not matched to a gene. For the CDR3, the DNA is TGTGCCAGCAGCGACCCTAGCGGACTCTCCTACGAGCAGTACTTC. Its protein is CASSDPSGLSYEQYF.

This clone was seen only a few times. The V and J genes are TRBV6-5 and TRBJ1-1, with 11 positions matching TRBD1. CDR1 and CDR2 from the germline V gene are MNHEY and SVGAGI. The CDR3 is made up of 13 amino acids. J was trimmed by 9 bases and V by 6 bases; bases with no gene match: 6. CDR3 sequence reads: CASSYGDRGKAFF. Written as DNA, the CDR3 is TGTGCCAGCAGCTACGGGGACAGGGGGAAAGCTTTCTTT.

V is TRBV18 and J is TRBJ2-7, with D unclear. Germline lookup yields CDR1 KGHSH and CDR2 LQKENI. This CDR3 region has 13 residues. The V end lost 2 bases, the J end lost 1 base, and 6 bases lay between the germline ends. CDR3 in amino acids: CASSPSRSYEQYF. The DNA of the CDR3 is TGTGCCAGCTCACCATCCAGGTCCTACGAGCAGTACTTC.

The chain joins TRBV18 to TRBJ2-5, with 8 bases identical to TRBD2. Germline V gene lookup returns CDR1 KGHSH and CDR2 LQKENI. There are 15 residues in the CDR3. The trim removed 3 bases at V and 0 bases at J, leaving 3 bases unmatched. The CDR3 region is CASSPGTSNQETQYF. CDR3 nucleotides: TGTGCCAGCTCACCCGGGACTAGTAACCAAGAGACCCAGTACTTC.

In nucleotides, the CDR3 is TGTGCTAGCCCCCAGGGGCATGAGAACTATGGCTACACCTTC. Protein: CASPQGHENYGYTF. The gene calls are TRBV12-5 and TRBJ1-2, with D perhaps TRBD1 (6 bases). V was pared by 9 bases and J by 2 bases, with 16 bases between. The CDR3 spans 14 residues. Germline V gene sequence: CDR1 LGHNT, CDR2 FRNRAP.

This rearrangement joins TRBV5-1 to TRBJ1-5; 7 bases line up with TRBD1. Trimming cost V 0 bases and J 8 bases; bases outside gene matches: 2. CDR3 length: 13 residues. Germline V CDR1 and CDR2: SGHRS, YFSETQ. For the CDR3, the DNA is TGCGCCAGCAGCTTGGAGGGGACAGAGCCCCAGCATTTT. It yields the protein CASSLEGTEPQHF.

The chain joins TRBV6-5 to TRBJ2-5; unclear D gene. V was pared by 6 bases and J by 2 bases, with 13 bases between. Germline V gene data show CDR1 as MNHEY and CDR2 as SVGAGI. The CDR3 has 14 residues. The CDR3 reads CASRASLPQETQYF. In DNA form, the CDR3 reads TGTGCCAGCAGAGCCTCCCTCCCACAAGAGACCCAGTACTTC.

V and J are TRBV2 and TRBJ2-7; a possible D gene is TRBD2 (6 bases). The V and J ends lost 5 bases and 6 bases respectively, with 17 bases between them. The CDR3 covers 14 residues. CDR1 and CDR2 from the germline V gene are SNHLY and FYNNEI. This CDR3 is CASSLGMGGTEQYF. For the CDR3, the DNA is TGTGCCAGCAGTTTAGGGATGGGGGGTACCGAGCAGTACTTC.

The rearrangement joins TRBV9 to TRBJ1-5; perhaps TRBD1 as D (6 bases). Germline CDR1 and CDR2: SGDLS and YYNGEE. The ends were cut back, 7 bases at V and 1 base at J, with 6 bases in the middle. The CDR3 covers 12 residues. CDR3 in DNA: TGTGCCAGCGGACAGAGCAATCAGCCCCAGCATTTT. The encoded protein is CASGQSNQPQHF.

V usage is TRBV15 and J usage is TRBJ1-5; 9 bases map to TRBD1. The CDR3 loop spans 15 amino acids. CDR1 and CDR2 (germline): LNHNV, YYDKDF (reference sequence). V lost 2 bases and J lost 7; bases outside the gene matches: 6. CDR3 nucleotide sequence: TGTGCCACCAGCAGACAACAGGGGGCTGGGCAGCCCCAGCATTTT. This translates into CATSRQQGAGQPQHF.

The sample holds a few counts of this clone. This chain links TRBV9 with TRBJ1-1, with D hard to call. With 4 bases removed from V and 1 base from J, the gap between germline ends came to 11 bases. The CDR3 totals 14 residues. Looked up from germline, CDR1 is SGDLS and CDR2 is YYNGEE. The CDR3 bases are TGTGCCAGCAGCTATCGACACGAGAACACTGAAGCTTTCTTT. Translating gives CASSYRHENTEAFF. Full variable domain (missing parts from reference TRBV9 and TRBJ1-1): DSGVTQTPKHLITATGQRVTLRCSPRSGDLSVYWYQQSLDQGLQFLIQYYNGEERAKGNILERFSAQQFPDLHSELNLSSLELGDSALYFCASSYRHENTEAFFGQGTRLTVV.

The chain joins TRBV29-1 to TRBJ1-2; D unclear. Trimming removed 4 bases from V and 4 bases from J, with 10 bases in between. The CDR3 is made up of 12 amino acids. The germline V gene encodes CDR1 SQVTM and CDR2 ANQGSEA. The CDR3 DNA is TGCAGCGTTGTCCCGGTAATCTATGGCTACACCTTC. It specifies CSVVPVIYGYTF.

This CDR3 reads CATSLGTHGADTQYF. The DNA for the CDR3 is TGTGCCACCAGCCTCGGGACTCATGGGGCAGATACGCAGTATTTT. The V gene is TRBV24-1, the J gene TRBJ2-3; D may be TRBD2 (6 bases). Germline CDR1 and CDR2: KGHDR and SFDVKD. V lost 7 bases, J lost 4 bases, and 17 bases lay in between. CDR3 length equals 15 residues.

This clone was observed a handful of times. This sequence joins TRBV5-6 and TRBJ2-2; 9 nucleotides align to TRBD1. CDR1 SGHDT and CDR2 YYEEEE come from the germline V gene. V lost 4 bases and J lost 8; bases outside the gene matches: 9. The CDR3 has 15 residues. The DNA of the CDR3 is TGTGCCAGCAGCCCGCGGGACAGGGCTACAGGGGAGCTGTTTTTT. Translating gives CASSPRDRATGELFF.

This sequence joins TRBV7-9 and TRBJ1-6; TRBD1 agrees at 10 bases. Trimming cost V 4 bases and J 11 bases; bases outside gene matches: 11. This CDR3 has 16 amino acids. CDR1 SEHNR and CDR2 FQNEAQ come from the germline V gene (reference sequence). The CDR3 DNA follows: TGTGCCAGCAGCTCTCTCCCACCGGGACAGGGGACACCCCTCCACTTT. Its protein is CASSSLPPGQGTPLHF.

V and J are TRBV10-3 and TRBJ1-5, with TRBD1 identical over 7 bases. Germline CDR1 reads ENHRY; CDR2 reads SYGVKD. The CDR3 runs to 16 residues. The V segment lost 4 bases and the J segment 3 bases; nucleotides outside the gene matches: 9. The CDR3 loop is CAISGGPTGNNQPQHF. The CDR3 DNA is TGTGCCATCAGTGGGGGCCCGACAGGGAACAATCAGCCCCAGCATTTT.

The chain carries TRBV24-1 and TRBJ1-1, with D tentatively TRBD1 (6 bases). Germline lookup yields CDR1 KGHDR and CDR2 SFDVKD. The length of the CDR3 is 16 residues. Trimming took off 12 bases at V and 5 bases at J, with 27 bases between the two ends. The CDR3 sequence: CAVKMPWGHFGTEAFF. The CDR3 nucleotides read TGTGCCGTCAAGATGCCTTGGGGGCATTTTGGGACTGAAGCTTTCTTT.